Given below is one T cell receptor beta chain in context. Its specificity is unknown. TRB rearrangements were amplified by touch-down multiplex PCR with mixed TRB-A/B primers. TCRdb re-analyzed the multiplex PCR reads; it lists each CDR3 protein once, without DNA. This sample's table has approximately 11,000 distinct CDR3 sequences. The data derive from a study of T cell clusters in autoimmune cytopenias. Study outcomes and limitations: Physiological T cell clusters of healthy donors were apparently absent in primary autoimmune cytopenia patients. The cluster-lack signature was not seen for secondary cytopenia versus chronic lymphocytic leukemia.

Germline V CDR1 and CDR2: SGHVS, FNYEAQ. This CDR3 contains 15 residues. TRB was amplified from 250 ng of peripheral blood genomic DNA per sample. These records were also assigned to another study, of T cell repertoires in aging, cancer and after chemotherapy. That paper notes: Over several months to years, re-sampled healthy donor repertoires clearly shared clones. Age-matched healthy donors had significantly more diverse, less clonal blood TCR repertoires than untreated cancer patients.

The sample comprised peripheral blood. The chain uses TRBV7-6 and TRBJ2-1; the D call of TRBD1 rests on TCRdb alone, since no DNA is present to check it. This clonotype originated in a human donor in good health. The CDR3 sequence is CASSRGPGLGNEQFF.